This T cell receptor beta chain was sequenced during a study of T cell repertoires in cytomegalovirus infection. This clonotype was counted many times. The junction had 9 bases not matched to a gene; V was cut back by 5 bases and J by 9 bases. Germline V gene lookup returns CDR1 SEHNR and CDR2 FQNEAQ (reference sequence). The CDR3 covers 15 residues. TCRdb ran MiXCR on the reads and lists one entry per CDR3 protein. The repertoire holds some 240,000 distinct CDR3 sequences, with over 15% as singletons. The origin of this receptor is a human donor in good health (CMV status not recorded). Some clones in this sample may be carry-over from other donors' samples. The sequenced material came from CD8+ T cells from PBMCs. The chain couples TRBV7-9 to TRBJ2-1, with 11 nucleotides matching TRBD2. CDR3 protein: CASSGGTSGLIEQFF. CDR3 nucleotides: TGTGCCAGCAGCGGGGGGACTAGCGGCTTGATTGAGCAGTTCTTC.